The 11 T cell receptor beta chains below all came from one sample that was sequenced in a study of blood T cells in healthy people across ages. Primed by a sample-barcoded 5' primer and a J-beta primer mix, a second PCR proceeded for 7 to 11 cycles. TCRdb analysed the 5' RACE reads with MiXCR anew, one entry per CDR3 protein. The sample lists nearly 1 million distinct CDR3 sequences, roughly 51% seen once, with about 20% in the top ten. Material for sequencing was blood. These receptors were taken from a woman aged 55-70 years in good health.

A single count supports this clonotype. V usage is TRBV7-2 and J usage is TRBJ1-1, with D uncertain. Deletions cut 3 bases from V and 4 bases from J, with 6 bases between. Germline CDR1 SGHTA, CDR2 FQGNSA. CDR3 length equals 12 residues. The CDR3 sequence: CASSFDGTEAFF. The CDR3 nucleotides read TGTGCCAGCAGCTTTGATGGCACTGAAGCTTTCTTT.

This clonotype was detected only a few times. The chain recombines TRBV11-2 with TRBJ2-4, with D perhaps matching TRBD1 (5 bases). This CDR3 is 13 amino acids long. Trimming stripped 9 bases from V and 1 base from J, with 10 bases between. Per germline, CDR1 SGHAT and CDR2 FQNNGV. DNA for the CDR3: TGTGCCAGTCGCAGGGTGGCCAAAAACATTCAGTACTTC. Its protein product is CASRRVAKNIQYF. The whole variable domain, remainder taken from reference TRBV11-2 and TRBJ2-4, is EAGVAQSPRYKIIEKRQSVAFWCNPISGHATLYWYQQILGQGPKLLIQFQNNGVVDDSQLPKDRFSAERLKGVDSTLKIQPAKLEDSAVYLCASRRVAKNIQYFGAGTRLSVL.

The V and J genes are TRBV12-3 or TRBV12-4 and TRBJ1-1, with D hard to call. The V gene lost 5 bases and the J gene lost 4 bases, with 11 bases spanning the gap. CDR3 length equals 13 residues. The CDR3 sequence is CASSPRFSTEAFF. DNA for the CDR3: TGTGCCAGCAGTCCCAGGTTCAGCACTGAAGCTTTCTTT.

In the case of this clonotype: Possible read error: a much larger clone is one base away. CDR3: CASSVMAEANIQYF. In nucleotides, the CDR3 is TGTGCCAGCAGCGTCATGGCAGAGGCAAACATTCAGTACTTC. The chain carries TRBV5-5 and TRBJ2-4; D is ambiguous. The CDR3 totals 14 residues. Trimming took off 4 bases at V and 6 bases at J, with 14 bases between the two ends. Germline V gene sequence: CDR1 SGHKS, CDR2 YYEKEE (reference sequence).

The chain combines TRBV28 with TRBJ2-5; the match to TRBD2 covers 10 bases. V lost 4 bases to trimming and J lost 2 bases; unmatched junction nucleotides: 7. CDR1 and CDR2 (germline): MDHEN, SYDVKM. The CDR3 covers 16 residues. Here the CDR3 reads CASSSPGLASQETQYF. CDR3 in DNA: TGTGCCAGCAGTTCACCGGGACTAGCGAGTCAAGAGACCCAGTACTTC.

The genes are TRBV20-1 and TRBJ2-1; 10 bases agree with TRBD2. Looked up from germline, CDR1 is DFQATT and CDR2 is SNEGSKA (reference sequence). The CDR3 runs to 16 residues. Trimming removed 2 bases from V and 2 bases from J; junction bases left unmatched: 6. CDR3 sequence: CSARLTGTSAYNEQFF. The CDR3 DNA reads TGCAGTGCTAGACTGACCGGGACTAGCGCCTACAATGAGCAGTTCTTC.

The chain has TRBV2 and TRBJ2-1; 14 nucleotides align to TRBD2. The CDR3 is 15 residues long. CDR1 and CDR2 (germline): SNHLY, FYNNEI. The V and J ends lost 7 bases and 7 bases, in that order; junction bases with no gene match: 6. The CDR3: CASTGTSGSMNEQFF. Here the CDR3 DNA reads TGTGCCAGCACTGGGACTAGCGGGAGCATGAATGAGCAGTTCTTC.

This clonotype was recorded a few times. The chain is built from TRBV12-3 or TRBV12-4 and TRBJ2-3; possible D gene TRBD1, 6 bases. V lost 2 bases and J 6 bases, leaving 18 bases between the germline ends. This CDR3 is 16 amino acids long. This chain's CDR3 is CASSLIQAPGQDTQYF. CDR3 in DNA: TGTGCCAGCAGTTTAATACAGGCCCCCGGACAGGATACGCAGTATTTT.

This clonotype was detected a few times. The chain employs TRBV15 and TRBJ2-3; 9 bases agree with TRBD1. CDR1 is LNHNV, CDR2 YYDKDF, per germline (reference sequence). There are 16 residues in the CDR3. The ends lost 2 bases at V and 6 bases at J; junction bases unmatched: 9. This CDR3 is CATSRNRGQGVDTQYF. The CDR3 nucleotides read TGTGCCACCAGCAGAAATAGGGGACAGGGTGTGGATACGCAGTATTTT.

Here the CDR3 DNA reads TGTGCCAGCAGCCAAGATCCCATACTAGCGGGAGGAAAATTCTACGAGCAGTACTTC. Its translation: CASSQDPILAGGKFYEQYF. The V call is TRBV4-2, the J call TRBJ2-7; 12 nucleotides agree with TRBD2. The CDR3 spans 19 residues. The germline V gene encodes CDR1 LGHNA and CDR2 YNFKEQ. Trimming removed 0 bases from V and 3 bases from J; junction bases left unmatched: 12.

The chain's CDR3 is CASLAGDYEQYF. CDR3 sequence (DNA): TGTGCCAGCCTAGCGGGAGATTACGAGCAGTACTTC. J is TRBJ2-7 and V is TRBV28; 10 nucleotides align to TRBD2. The germline gives CDR1 MDHEN, CDR2 SYDVKM. V dropped 8 bases and J dropped 4; count of bases not matched to a gene: 2. The CDR3 spans 12 residues. Full variable domain (rest looked up from reference TRBV28 and TRBJ2-7): DVKVTQSSRYLVKRTGEKVFLECVQDMDHENMFWYRQDPGLGLRLIYFSYDVKMKEKGDIPEGYSVSREKKERFSLILESASTNQTSMYLCASLAGDYEQYFGPGTRLTVT.